The 17 T cell receptor beta chains given below trace back to one sample, sequenced in a study of CD8 T cells in ankylosing spondylitis. In TCRdb, the 5' RACE reads were re-called with MiXCR into one record per CDR3 protein. The data hold some 840,000 distinct CDR3 sequences, with 10% to 15% observed a single time. Study results and caveats: Apparently characteristic of ankylosing spondylitis blood was a TCR beta motif (about 8 highly homologous variants).

Antigens of these TCRs are unknown. The sample comprised blood, either unsorted or a sorted T cell fraction (not recorded which). These receptors all come from a male donor with ankylosing spondylitis.

Only a few counts were recorded for this clonotype. V and J are TRBV7-9 and TRBJ1-5; no firm D call. The germline V and J ends were trimmed by 5 bases and 4 bases, with 9 bases remaining between them. CDR1 is SEHNR and CDR2 is FQNEAQ in the germline V gene (reference sequence). This CDR3 has 13 residues. The CDR3 sequence: CASSASWNQPQHF. For the CDR3, the DNA is TGTGCCAGCAGCGCCAGTTGGAATCAGCCCCAGCATTTT.

The chain links TRBV7-2 to TRBJ2-7, with D possibly called TRBD1 or TRBD2 (7 bases each). The CDR3 length is 16 residues. Germline-derived CDR1 and CDR2 are SGHTA and FQGNSA. V was cut by 5 bases and J by 3 bases, with 20 bases left in between. The chain's CDR3 is CASSPRTGLGDYEQYF. The CDR3 coding sequence is TGTGCCAGCAGCCCGCGGACAGGACTAGGGGACTACGAGCAGTACTTC.

This clonotype showed up many times. The chain has TRBV20-1 and TRBJ2-3; D may be TRBD1 or TRBD2 (5 bases each). Trimming took off 7 bases at V and 0 bases at J, with 5 bases between the two ends. The CDR3 runs to 11 residues. Germline V lookup: CDR1 DFQATT, CDR2 SNEGSKA (reference sequence). The CDR3 loop reads CSGDSTDTQYF. In DNA form, the CDR3 reads TGCAGTGGGGACAGCACAGATACGCAGTATTTT.

The chain combines TRBV7-2 with TRBJ2-3, with 8 bases that match TRBD1. Germline loops: CDR1 SGHTA, CDR2 FQGNSA. The CDR3 is 16 residues long. The junction had 7 bases not matched to a gene; V was cut back by 4 bases and J by 1 base. The DNA of the CDR3 is TGTGCCAGCAGCTCCGACCCGACAGGGGGCACAGATACGCAGTATTTT. Encoded protein: CASSSDPTGGTDTQYF.

The chain employs TRBV20-1 and TRBJ2-2; possible D gene TRBD2, 5 bases. Germline V gives CDR1 DFQATT, CDR2 SNEGSKA (reference sequence). The CDR3 extends over 12 amino acids. Trimming stripped 5 bases from V and 6 bases from J, with 10 bases between. DNA of the CDR3: TGCAGTGCTGGACTTTACGCCGGGGAGCTGTTTTTT. As protein: CSAGLYAGELFF.

In this sample, this clonotype turned up a few times. The chain recombines TRBV20-1 with TRBJ1-2; 8 positions match TRBD1. From germline, CDR1 is DFQATT and CDR2 SNEGSKA (reference sequence). The CDR3 is made up of 14 amino acids. V lost 3 bases and J lost 4; bases outside the gene matches: 7. The CDR3 sequence: CSARSADRAYGYTF. The CDR3 region has the DNA TGCAGTGCTAGGTCGGCGGACAGGGCCTATGGCTACACCTTC.

V usage is TRBV20-1 and J usage is TRBJ2-7; D is uncertain. Germline V gene data show CDR1 as DFQATT and CDR2 as SNEGSKA (reference sequence). The CDR3 has 11 amino acids. V lost 3 bases, J lost 3 bases, and 6 bases lay in between. CDR3 nucleotides: TGCAGTGCTAGCCTTAACTACGAGCAGTACTTC. It encodes CSASLNYEQYF.

The chain recombines TRBV20-1 with TRBJ2-2; maybe TRBD2 (5 bases). V lost 0 bases, J lost 2 bases, and 13 bases lay in between. CDR1 and CDR2 (germline): DFQATT, SNEGSKA (reference sequence). The CDR3 covers 16 residues. CDR3 nucleotide sequence: TGCAGTGCTAGAGATAGCGAGGGCCAAAACACCGGGGAGCTGTTTTTT. Translated, it gives CSARDSEGQNTGELFF.

The chain uses TRBV20-1 and TRBJ2-1, with 12 bases identical to TRBD2. The CDR3 spans 14 residues. Germline V gene sequence: CDR1 DFQATT, CDR2 SNEGSKA (reference sequence). V was pared by 3 bases and J by 9 bases, with 6 bases of the junction left unmatched. CDR3 nucleotide sequence: TGCAGTGCTAGGGCTAGCGGGAGGGCCGGTGAGCAGTTCTTC. This sequence encodes CSARASGRAGEQFF.

There are a few counts of this clonotype. This rearrangement joins TRBV20-1 to TRBJ2-7; D remains unclear. In germline, CDR1 is DFQATT, CDR2 SNEGSKA (reference sequence). The CDR3 is 11 amino acids. V lost 3 bases and J lost 5, with 8 bases in between. DNA for the CDR3: TGCAGTGCTAGTTCGCTCAACGAGCAGTACTTC. Translating it yields CSASSLNEQYF.

V usage is TRBV6-5 and J usage is TRBJ2-3; 8 positions agree with TRBD2. The CDR3 has 16 residues. The V segment lost 2 bases and the J segment 4 bases; nucleotides outside the gene matches: 8. Germline V lookup: CDR1 MNHEY, CDR2 SVGAGI. CDR3 DNA sequence: TGTGCCAGCAGTTACCAGCGGGGGTTCCTCCCAGATACGCAGTATTTT. The encoded protein is CASSYQRGFLPDTQYF.

The table lists this clonotype with a count of one. The rearrangement uses TRBV12-3 or TRBV12-4 and TRBJ2-1; 10 bases fit TRBD2. This CDR3 comprises 18 residues. CDR3 residues: CTCSLARTSGISYNEQFF. In nucleotides, the CDR3 is TGTACCTGCAGTTTAGCCCGAACTAGCGGGATTTCCTACAATGAGCAGTTCTTC.

In the case of this clonotype: As the CDR3 is not closed by the conserved phenylalanine or tryptophan, this likely results from a read error. The chain has TRBV20-1 and TRBJ2-7; 9 bases agree with TRBD2. With 2 bases clipped from V and 4 bases from J, the junction kept 9 bases outside the gene matches. The CDR3 is 15 residues long. Germline V CDR1 and CDR2: DFQATT, SNEGSKA (reference sequence). The CDR3 spells CSARLHVAGVYEQYL. In nucleotides, the CDR3 is TGCAGTGCTAGACTACACGTAGCGGGAGTTTACGAGCAGTACTTG.

This clonotype was counted a few times. The chain links TRBV20-1 to TRBJ2-1, with D perhaps assigned TRBD1 or TRBD2 (5 bases each). With 6 bases removed from V and 4 bases from J, the gap between germline ends came to 10 bases. The CDR3 is 12 residues long. Germline V CDR1 and CDR2: DFQATT, SNEGSKA (reference sequence). The CDR3 DNA reads TGCAGTGCCCCGGGACCGTACAATGAGCAGTTCTTC. It specifies CSAPGPYNEQFF.

The chain couples TRBV7-8 to TRBJ2-7; 7 bases are a match to TRBD1. V lost 5 bases and J lost 3; bases outside the gene matches: 7. The germline V gene encodes CDR1 SGHVS and CDR2 FQNEAQ. The CDR3 totals 14 residues. The DNA of the CDR3 is TGTGCCAGCAGCAGGACAGGATCCGACTACGAGCAGTACTTC. It translates to CASSRTGSDYEQYF. The variable domain in full, completed from reference TRBV7-8 and TRBJ2-7, reads GAGVSQSPRYKVAKRGQDVALRCDPISGHVSLFWYQQALGQGPEFLTYFQNEAQLDKSGLPSDRFFAERPEGSVSTLKIQRTQQEDSAVYLCASSRTGSDYEQYFGPGTRLTVT.

The gene calls are TRBV12-3 or TRBV12-4 and TRBJ2-4, with 12 bases fitting TRBD2. The CDR3 extends over 17 amino acids. V lost 0 bases to trimming and J lost 7 bases; unmatched junction nucleotides: 7. Here the CDR3 reads CASSLARLAGGPNIQYF. Written as DNA, the CDR3 is TGTGCCAGCAGTTTAGCGAGGCTAGCGGGGGGGCCTAACATTCAGTACTTC.

This clonotype showed up many times. The CDR3 DNA reads TGTGCCAGCAGCATCCCGCCCGGGGGGACAGATACGCAGTATTTT. As protein: CASSIPPGGTDTQYF. This chain links TRBV7-9 with TRBJ2-3; 7 positions agree with TRBD2. This CDR3 spans 15 amino acids. V lost 5 bases to trimming and J lost 3 bases; unmatched junction nucleotides: 8. Germline V gene data show CDR1 as SEHNR and CDR2 as FQNEAQ (reference sequence).